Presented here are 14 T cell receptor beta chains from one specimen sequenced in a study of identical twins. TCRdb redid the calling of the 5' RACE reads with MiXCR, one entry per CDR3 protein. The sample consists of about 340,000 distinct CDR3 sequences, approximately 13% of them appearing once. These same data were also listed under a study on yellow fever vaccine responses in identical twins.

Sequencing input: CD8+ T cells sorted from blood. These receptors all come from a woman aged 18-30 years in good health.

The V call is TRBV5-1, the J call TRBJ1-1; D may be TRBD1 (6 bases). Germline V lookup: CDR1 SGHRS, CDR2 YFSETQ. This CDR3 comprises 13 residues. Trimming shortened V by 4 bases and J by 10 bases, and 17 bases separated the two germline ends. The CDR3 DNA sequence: TGCGCCAGCAGCCCCCCCAACAGGGTGTCAGCTTTCTTT. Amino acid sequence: CASSPPNRVSAFF.

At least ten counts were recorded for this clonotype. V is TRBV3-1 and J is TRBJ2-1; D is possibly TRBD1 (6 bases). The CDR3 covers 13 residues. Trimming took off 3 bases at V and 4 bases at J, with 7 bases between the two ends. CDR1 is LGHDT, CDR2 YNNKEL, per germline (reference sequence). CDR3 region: CASSQGHYNEQFF. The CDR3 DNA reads TGTGCCAGCAGCCAGGGACATTACAATGAGCAGTTCTTC.

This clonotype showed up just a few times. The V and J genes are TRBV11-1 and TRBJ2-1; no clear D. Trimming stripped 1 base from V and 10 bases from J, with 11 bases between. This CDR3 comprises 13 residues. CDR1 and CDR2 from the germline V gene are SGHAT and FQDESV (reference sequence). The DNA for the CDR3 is TGTGCCAGCAGCTTAGGATCTGGGTGGGAGCAGTTCTTC. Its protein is CASSLGSGWEQFF.

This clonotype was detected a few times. The CDR3 nucleotides are TGTGCCAGCAGTACCCCCAGGGAACCTGGAAACACCATATATTTT. As protein: CASSTPREPGNTIYF. The V gene is TRBV7-9, the J gene TRBJ1-3, with D perhaps TRBD1 (5 bases). The CDR3 covers 15 residues. V dropped 6 bases and J dropped 2 bases, with 14 bases sitting between them. Germline V lookup: CDR1 SEHNR, CDR2 FQNEAQ (reference sequence).

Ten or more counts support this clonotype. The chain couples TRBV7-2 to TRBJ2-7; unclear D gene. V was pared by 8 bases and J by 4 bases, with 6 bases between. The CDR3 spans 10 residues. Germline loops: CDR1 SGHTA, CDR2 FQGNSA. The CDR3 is CASGRYEQYF. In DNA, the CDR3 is TGTGCCAGCGGTCGATACGAGCAGTACTTC.

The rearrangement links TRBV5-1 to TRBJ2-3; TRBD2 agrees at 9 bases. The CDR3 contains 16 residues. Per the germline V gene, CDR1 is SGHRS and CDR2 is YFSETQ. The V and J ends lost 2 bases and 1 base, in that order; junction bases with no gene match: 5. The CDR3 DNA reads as TGCGCCAGCAGCTTTACTAGCGGGTTTCGCACAGATACGCAGTATTTT. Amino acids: CASSFTSGFRTDTQYF.

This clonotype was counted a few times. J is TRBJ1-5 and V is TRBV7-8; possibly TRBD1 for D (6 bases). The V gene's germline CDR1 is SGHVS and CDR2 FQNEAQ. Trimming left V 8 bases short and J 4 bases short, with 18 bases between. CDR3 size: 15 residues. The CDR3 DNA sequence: TGTGCCAGCGACCCAGAATACAGGGAGAATCAGCCCCAGCATTTT. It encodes CASDPEYRENQPQHF.

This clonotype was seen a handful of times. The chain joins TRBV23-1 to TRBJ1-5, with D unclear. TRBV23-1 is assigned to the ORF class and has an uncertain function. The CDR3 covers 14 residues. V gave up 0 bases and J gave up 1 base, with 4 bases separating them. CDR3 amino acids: CASSQSRSNQPQHF. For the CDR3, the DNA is TGCGCCAGCAGTCAATCGCGCAGCAATCAGCCCCAGCATTTT.

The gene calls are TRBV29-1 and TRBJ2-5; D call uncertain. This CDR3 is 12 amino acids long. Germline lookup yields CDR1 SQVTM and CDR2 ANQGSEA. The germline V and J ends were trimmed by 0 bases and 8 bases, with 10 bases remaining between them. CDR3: CSVEDLRQTQYF. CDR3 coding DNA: TGCAGCGTTGAAGATCTTAGGCAAACCCAGTACTTC. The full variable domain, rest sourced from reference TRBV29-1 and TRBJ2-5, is SAVISQKPSRDICQRGTSLTIQCQVDSQVTMMFWYRQQPGQSLTLIATANQGSEATYESGFVIDKFPISRPNLTFSTLTVSNMSPEDSSIYLCSVEDLRQTQYFGPGTRLLVL.

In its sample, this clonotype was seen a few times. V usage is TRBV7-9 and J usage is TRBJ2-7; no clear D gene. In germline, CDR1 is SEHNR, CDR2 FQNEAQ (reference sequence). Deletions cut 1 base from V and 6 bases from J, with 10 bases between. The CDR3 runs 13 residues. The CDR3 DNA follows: TGTGCCAGCAGCTTAGACGAGCCCTTCGAGCAGTACGTC. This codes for CASSLDEPFEQYV.

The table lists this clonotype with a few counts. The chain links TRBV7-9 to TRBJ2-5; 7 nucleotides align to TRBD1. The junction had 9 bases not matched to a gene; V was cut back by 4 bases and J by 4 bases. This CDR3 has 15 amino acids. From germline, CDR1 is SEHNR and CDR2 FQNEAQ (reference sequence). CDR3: CASSWEEGQIETQYF. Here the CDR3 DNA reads TGTGCCAGCAGCTGGGAAGAGGGACAGATAGAGACCCAGTACTTC.

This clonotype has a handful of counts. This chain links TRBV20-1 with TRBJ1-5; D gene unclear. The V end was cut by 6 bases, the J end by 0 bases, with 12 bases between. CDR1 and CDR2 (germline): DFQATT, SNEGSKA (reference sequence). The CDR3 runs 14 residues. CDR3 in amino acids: CSARRSLSNQPQHF. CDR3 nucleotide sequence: TGCAGTGCCCGGAGGTCCCTTAGCAATCAGCCCCAGCATTTT.

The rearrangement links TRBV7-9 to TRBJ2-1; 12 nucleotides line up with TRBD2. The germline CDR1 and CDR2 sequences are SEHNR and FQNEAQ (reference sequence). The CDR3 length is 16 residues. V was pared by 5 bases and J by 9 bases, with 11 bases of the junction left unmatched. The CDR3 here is CASSHGGLAGMGEQFF. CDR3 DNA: TGTGCCAGCAGCCATGGAGGACTAGCGGGAATGGGTGAGCAGTTCTTC. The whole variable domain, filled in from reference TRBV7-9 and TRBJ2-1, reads DTGVSQNPRHKITKRGQNVTFRCDPISEHNRLYWYRQTLGQGPEFLTYFQNEAQLEKSRLLSDRFSAERPKGSFSTLEIQRTEQGDSAMYLCASSHGGLAGMGEQFFGPGTRLTVL.

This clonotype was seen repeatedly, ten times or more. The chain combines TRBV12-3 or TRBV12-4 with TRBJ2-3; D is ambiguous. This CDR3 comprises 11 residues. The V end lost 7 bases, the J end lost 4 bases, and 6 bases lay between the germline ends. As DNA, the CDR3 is TGTGCCAGCACCCTTTCAGATACGCAGTATTTT. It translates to CASTLSDTQYF.